What follows describes a single T cell receptor beta chain. This clone has a single count. Its antigen target is currently unknown. Base qualities are not recorded, but no much larger clone differs from it by a single base. The immunoSEQ multiplex PCR assay was used to amplify the TCRB and TCRAD loci from a standardized amount of quality-controlled genomic DNA. The V(D)J region was spanned by amplicons of a length sufficient to cover the CDR3 and to identify V and J genes. The commercial immunoSEQ service was used to sequence amplicons on an Illumina platform. The authors processed their data as follows. Corrections for primer bias and sequencing errors followed previously described methods, while TCRAD and TCRB definitions were based on the IMGT database. Analysis of the repertoires was done with immunoSEQ Analyzer 3.0 and VDJTools and included basic statistics, V/J segment usage, diversity estimates, rarefaction and pairwise overlap. Chao1, ChaoE, Efron-Thisted, Shannon and inverse Simpson indices were used to estimate diversity, which was also estimated on datasets down-sampled to the smallest sample. Repertoire overlap was assessed by strict matching of CDR3 nucleotide sequence, V gene and J gene, and clustering was done by Jaccard-based multidimensional scaling. Imported from immuneACCESS, the table was reduced by TCRdb to in-frame sequences with V and J called. These copies leave out some clones; in studies compared against another copy, an unresolved V gene accounts for under half, and the cause of the remainder is not known. That table is the source of V, J and clone size, and D and trimming were worked out from the DNA. This sample holds about 78,000 clones; just over 95% were observed only once. The biggest ten clones account for 0.025% to 0.04% of the sample.

This specimen belongs to a study of human thymus T cells (TCRdb year 2020). Context from the whole study: The study used roughly eight infant thymus samples plus four related peripheral blood samples to characterize TCR alpha and beta repertoires. The infant donors were about 6 to 244 days old, and the cohort included a handful of males and a couple of females. Study-wide findings and limitations: Usage of V and J gene segments appeared to be biased in both the thymic and the peripheral blood repertoires. The related research found that thymic TCR repertoires overlapped highly between unrelated individuals. On average, thymus samples gave 800,000 or so unique TCRB clonotypes, whereas blood samples gave some 84,000.

Thymus tissue was obtained as surgical resects removed during corrective cardiac surgery. The donors were immunologically healthy infants in Finland who had open corrective cardiac surgery for congenital heart defects. Thymocytes were freed from the tissue by mechanical means and kept at -70 degrees C as pellets of roughly 9-34 million cells. Genomic DNA was extracted from frozen cell pellets with a QIAsymphony instrument. There are 19 amino acids in the CDR3, from cysteine to phenylalanine inclusive. CDR3 DNA only is kept here, 57 bases in frame from base 1. CDR1 and CDR2, looked up from the germline V gene (reference sequence), are MNHEY and SMNVEV. Trimmed from V: 5 bases; trimmed from J: 2 bases; junction bases lacking a gene match: 12.

Sequencing was carried out using thymus tissue. The sequence was obtained from a boy younger than two with a congenital heart defect but otherwise immunologically healthy. Here the chain combines TRBV27 and TRBJ2-7, with TRBD2 matching 16 junction bases. CDR3 loop: CASSTYPGLAGGPAYEQYF. At the DNA level, the sequence is TGTGCCAGCAGTACCTACCCGGGACTAGCGGGAGGGCCTGCCTACGAGCAGTACTTC.